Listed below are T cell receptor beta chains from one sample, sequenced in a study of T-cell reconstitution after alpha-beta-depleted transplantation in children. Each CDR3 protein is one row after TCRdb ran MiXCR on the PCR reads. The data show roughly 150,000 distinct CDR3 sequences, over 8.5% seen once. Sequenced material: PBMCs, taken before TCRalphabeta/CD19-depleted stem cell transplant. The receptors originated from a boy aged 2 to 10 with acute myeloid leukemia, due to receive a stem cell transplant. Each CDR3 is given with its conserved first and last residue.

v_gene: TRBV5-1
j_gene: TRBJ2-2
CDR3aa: CASSRTLAPNTGELFF

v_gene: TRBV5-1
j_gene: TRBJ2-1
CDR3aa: CASSLGLAGPPFYNEQFF

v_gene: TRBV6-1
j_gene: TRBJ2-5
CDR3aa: CASMRELLETQYF

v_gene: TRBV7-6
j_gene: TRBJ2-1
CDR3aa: CASSRTRDGSYNEQFF

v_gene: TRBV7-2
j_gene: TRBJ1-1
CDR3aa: CASSLAGAGGTEAFF

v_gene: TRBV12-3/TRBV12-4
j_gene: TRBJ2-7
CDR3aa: CASSGASGNEQYF

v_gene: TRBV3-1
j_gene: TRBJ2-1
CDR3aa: CASSQGGGSRSGEQFF

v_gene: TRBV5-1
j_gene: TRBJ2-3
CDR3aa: CASSASGSRIDTQYF

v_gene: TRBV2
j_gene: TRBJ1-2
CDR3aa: CASSYDRAGIGYTF

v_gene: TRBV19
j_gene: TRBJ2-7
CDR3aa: CASSIFEGYEQYF

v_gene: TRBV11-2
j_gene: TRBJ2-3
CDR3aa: CASASGTSTDTQYF

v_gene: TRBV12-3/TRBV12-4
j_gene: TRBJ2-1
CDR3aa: CASRSSGRSYNEQFF

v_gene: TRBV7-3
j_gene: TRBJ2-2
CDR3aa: CASSSRTSGGTGELFF

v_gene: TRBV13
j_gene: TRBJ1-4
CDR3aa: CASSVRQGAAEKLFF

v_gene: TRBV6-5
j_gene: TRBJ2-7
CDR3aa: CASSYGLAGVEQYF

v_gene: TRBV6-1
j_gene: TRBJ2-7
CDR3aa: CASSEVRQTTYEQYF

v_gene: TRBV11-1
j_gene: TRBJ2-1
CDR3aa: CASSLFPVGRVRGDEQFF

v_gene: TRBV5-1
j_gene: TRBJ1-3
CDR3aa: CASSSPSGNTIYF

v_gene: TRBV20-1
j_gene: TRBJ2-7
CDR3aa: CSVRTGGGGEHYF

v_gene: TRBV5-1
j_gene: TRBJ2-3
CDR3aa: CASSPSPRVVSTDTQYF

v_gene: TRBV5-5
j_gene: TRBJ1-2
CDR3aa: CASSFGGAVSVGYTF

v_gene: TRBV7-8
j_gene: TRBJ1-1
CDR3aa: CASSFTTRGAFF

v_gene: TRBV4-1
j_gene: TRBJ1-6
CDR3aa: CASSQGRASSYNSPLHF

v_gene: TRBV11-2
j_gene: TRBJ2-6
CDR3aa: CASVLSGANVLTF

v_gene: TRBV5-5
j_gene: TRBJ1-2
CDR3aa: CASSNRLYGYTF

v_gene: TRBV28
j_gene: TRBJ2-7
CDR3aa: CASSPSRMVYEQYF

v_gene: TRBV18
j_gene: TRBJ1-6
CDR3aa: CASSTQGAQNNSPLHF

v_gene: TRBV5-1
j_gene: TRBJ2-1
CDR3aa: CASSLVGTSGEQFF

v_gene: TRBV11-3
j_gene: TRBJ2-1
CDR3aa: CASSGNRNEQFF

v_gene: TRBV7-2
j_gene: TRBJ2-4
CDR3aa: CASSLTSGRAAGNIQYF

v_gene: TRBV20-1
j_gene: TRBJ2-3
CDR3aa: CSARASRAGWDTQYF

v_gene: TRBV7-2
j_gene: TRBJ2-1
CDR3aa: CASSSGHNNEQFF

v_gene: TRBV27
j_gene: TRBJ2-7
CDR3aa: CASSPGTSGSYEQYF

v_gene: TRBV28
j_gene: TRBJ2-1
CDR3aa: CASRAQQGGYNEQFF

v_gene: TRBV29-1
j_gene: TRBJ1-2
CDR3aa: CSDDKNYGYTF

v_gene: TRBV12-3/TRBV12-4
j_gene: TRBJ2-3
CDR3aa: CASSLFWRPSTDTQYF

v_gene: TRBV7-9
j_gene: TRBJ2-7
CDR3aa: CASSSGHVVYEQYF

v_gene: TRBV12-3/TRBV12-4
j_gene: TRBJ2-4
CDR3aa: CASSLALTGEHIQYF

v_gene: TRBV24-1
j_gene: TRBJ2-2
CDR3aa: CATSDRSGPGELFF

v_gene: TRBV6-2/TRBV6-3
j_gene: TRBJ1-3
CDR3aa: CASSYSTGARGNTIYF

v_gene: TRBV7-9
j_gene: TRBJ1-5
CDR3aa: CASSSSGGGNQPQHF

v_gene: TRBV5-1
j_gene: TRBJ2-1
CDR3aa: CASTSGTYNEQFF

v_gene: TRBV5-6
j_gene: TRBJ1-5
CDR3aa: CASGRRGGNQPQHF

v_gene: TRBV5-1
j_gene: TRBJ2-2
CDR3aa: CASRTSGRTGELFF

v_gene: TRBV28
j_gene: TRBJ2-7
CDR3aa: CASREGGREQYF

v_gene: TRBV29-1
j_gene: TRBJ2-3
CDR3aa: CSVEPTRGGADTQYF

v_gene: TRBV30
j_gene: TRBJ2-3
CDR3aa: CACHPDQRGTDTQYF

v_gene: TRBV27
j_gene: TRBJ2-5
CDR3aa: CASSALAGGGRAQYF

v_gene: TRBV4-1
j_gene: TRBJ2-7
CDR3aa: CASSQAPGGYYEQYF

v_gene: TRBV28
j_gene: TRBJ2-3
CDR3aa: CASGGDTQYF

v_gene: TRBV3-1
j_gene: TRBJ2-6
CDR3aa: CAICFEGLAGLTGANVLTF

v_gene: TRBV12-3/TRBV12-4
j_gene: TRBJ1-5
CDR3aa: CASSQGGGQPQHF

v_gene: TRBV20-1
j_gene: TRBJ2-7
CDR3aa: CSGGRTDEQYF

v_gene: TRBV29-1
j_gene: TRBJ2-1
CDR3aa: CSVLVLAGVSEQFF

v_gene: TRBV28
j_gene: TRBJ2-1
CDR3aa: CATDRRRTSINEQFF